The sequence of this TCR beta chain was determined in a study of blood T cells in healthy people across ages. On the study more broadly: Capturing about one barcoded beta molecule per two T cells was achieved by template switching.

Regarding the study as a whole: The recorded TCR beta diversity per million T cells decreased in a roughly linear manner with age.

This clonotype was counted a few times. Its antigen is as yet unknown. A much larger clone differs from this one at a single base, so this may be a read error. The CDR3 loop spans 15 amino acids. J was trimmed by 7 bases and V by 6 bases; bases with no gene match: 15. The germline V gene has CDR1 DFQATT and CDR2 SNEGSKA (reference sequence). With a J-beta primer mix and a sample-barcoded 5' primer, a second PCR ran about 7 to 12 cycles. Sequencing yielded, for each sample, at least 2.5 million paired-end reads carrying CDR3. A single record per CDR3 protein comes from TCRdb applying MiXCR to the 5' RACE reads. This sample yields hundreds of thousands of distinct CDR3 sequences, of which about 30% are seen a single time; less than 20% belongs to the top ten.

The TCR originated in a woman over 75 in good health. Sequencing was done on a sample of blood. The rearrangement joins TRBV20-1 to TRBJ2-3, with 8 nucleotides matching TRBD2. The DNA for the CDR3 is TGCAGTGCGGCGGGGGCGCCCAGCGGGGGCAATACGCAGTATTTT. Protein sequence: CSAAGAPSGGNTQYF.